A single T cell receptor beta chain is shown here with its context. The sample is drawn from a study of T cells in Graves' hyperthyroidism and ophthalmopathy. CDR3 size: 13 residues. V was trimmed by 2 bases and J by 2 bases, leaving 7 bases between them. Looked up from germline, CDR1 is SGHTA and CDR2 is FQGNSA. RNA transcripts served as the template for amplifying TCR beta CDR3 regions. HTBI primers were used for first-round RT-PCR of the TCR CDR3. Via MiXCR, TCRdb re-called the multiplex PCR reads, giving one row per CDR3 protein. The sample yields some 600,000 distinct CDR3 sequences, 11% to 15% seen once.

This chain connects TRBV7-2 to TRBJ2-7; D uncertain. This receptor was identified in a woman younger than 45 with Graves' hyperthyroidism that later progressed to Graves' ophthalmopathy. The sample consisted of blood. The CDR3 loop is CASSLSTTYEQYF. As DNA, the CDR3 is TGTGCCAGCAGCTTAAGCACTACCTACGAGCAGTACTTC.